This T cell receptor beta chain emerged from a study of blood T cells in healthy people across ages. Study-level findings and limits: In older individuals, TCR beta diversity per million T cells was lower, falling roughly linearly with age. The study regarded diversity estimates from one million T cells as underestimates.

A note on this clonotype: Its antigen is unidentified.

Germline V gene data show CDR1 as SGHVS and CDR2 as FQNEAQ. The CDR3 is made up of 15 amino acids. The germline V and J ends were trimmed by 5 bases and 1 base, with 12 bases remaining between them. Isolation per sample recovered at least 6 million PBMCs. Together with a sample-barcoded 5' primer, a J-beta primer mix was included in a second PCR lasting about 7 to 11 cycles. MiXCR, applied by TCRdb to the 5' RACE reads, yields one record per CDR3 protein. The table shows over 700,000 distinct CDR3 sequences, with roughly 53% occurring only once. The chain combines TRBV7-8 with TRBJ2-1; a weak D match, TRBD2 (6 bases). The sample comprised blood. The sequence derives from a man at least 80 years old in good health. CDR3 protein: CASSLTSRSYNEQFF. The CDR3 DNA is TGTGCCAGCAGCCTGACTAGTCGTTCCTACAATGAGCAGTTCTTC.